The rows below give T cell receptor beta chains drawn from one sample of a study of T cells after yellow fever vaccination. TCRdb re-derived calls from the 5' RACE reads in MiXCR, one entry per CDR3 protein. The table has some 340,000 distinct CDR3 sequences, roughly 4% seen once. Sample: PBMCs, taken 5 days after the yellow fever booster vaccination. The receptor source for this set is a man aged 18 to 35 who received the YFV17D yellow fever vaccine. Each CDR3 is given with its conserved first and last residue. A D gene is named only where the DNA matches it firmly. Expanded clones are given a class, and other clones once, few, many or no size at all.

D gene	V gene	clone size	J gene	CDR3 protein	CDR3 DNA
TRBD1	TRBV11-2	few	TRBJ2-5	CASSLGRGQVDSETQYF	TGTGCCAGCAGCTTAGGCCGCGGACAGGTTGATTCAGAGACCCAGTACTTC
NA	TRBV7-3	few	TRBJ2-1	CASSPHTSSYNEQFF	TGTGCCAGCAGCCCCCACACGAGCTCCTACAATGAGCAGTTCTTC
TRBD1	TRBV20-1	few	TRBJ2-1	CSARADFDRVINEQFF	TGCAGTGCTAGAGCCGACTTCGACAGGGTAATCAATGAGCAGTTCTTC
NA	TRBV18	NA	TRBJ1-1	CASSPPGAWDTEAFF	TGTGCCAGCTCACCACCGGGGGCTTGGGACACTGAAGCTTTCTTT
NA	TRBV18	many	TRBJ2-3	CASSPRTASTDTQYF	TGTGCCAGCTCACCTCGGACAGCCAGCACAGATACGCAGTATTTT
TRBD1	TRBV3-1	NA	TRBJ1-2	CASSQLRQGGYGYTF	TGTGCCAGCAGCCAACTTCGACAGGGGGGCTATGGCTACACCTTC
NA	TRBV7-2	many	TRBJ1-3	CASSSDGGGGNTIYF	TGTGCCAGCAGCTCAGATGGGGGTGGTGGAAACACCATATATTTT
NA	TRBV28	few	TRBJ2-2	CASLESNTGELFF	TGTGCCAGCCTCGAGTCGAACACCGGGGAGCTGTTTTTT
NA	TRBV6-5	few	TRBJ1-6	CASRGLVNWAPLHF	TGTGCCAGCAGAGGTCTAGTCAACTGGGCACCCCTCCACTTT
NA	TRBV14	NA	TRBJ2-7	CASSLRQLTLGEQYF	TGTGCCAGCAGCCTCCGACAACTCACCCTTGGGGAGCAGTACTTC
TRBD2	TRBV20-1	few	TRBJ2-7	CSATSGSDSYEQYF	TGCAGTGCTACTAGCGGGTCCGACTCCTACGAGCAGTACTTC
NA	TRBV9	many	TRBJ2-7	CASSVAAVSSYEQYF	TGTGCCAGCAGCGTAGCGGCAGTCAGCTCCTACGAGCAGTACTTC
TRBD2	TRBV9	NA	TRBJ2-5	CASSGDYIGETQYF	TGTGCCAGCAGCGGGGACTACATTGGAGAGACCCAGTACTTC
NA	TRBV5-6	few	TRBJ2-3	CASSLISRYTTDTQYF	TGTGCCAGCAGCTTGATTTCCAGGTATACCACAGATACGCAGTATTTT
NA	TRBV18	NA	TRBJ1-6	CASSPGQIQNSPLHF	TGTGCCAGCTCACCAGGACAGATACAAAATTCACCCCTCCACTTT
NA	TRBV30	NA	TRBJ2-2	CAWSSLSNTGELFF	TGTGCCTGGAGTTCTTTGTCGAACACCGGGGAGCTGTTTTTT
TRBD2	TRBV11-3	NA	TRBJ2-3	CASSSGGLGDTQYF	TGTGCCAGCAGCTCGGGGGGACTAGGCGATACGCAGTATTTT
TRBD2	TRBV11-2	NA	TRBJ2-2	CASSPSRLAGVTGELFF	TGTGCCAGCAGCCCGAGCAGACTAGCGGGGGTTACCGGGGAGCTGTTTTTT
TRBD2	TRBV20-1	NA	TRBJ2-5	CSATRLAGIETQYF	TGCAGTGCCACGAGACTAGCGGGGATCGAGACCCAGTACTTC
NA	TRBV20-1	many	TRBJ1-4	CSASPQSNEKLFF	TGCAGTGCTAGTCCGCAGTCTAATGAAAAACTGTTTTTT
NA	TRBV4-1	NA	TRBJ2-2	CASSLTTRGQTGELFF	TGCGCCAGCAGCCTAACAACCCGTGGACAGACCGGGGAGCTGTTTTTT
TRBD2	TRBV4-2	few	TRBJ2-1	CASSPRSGGDNEQFF	TGTGCCAGCAGCCCTCGAAGCGGGGGGGACAATGAGCAGTTCTTC
NA	TRBV7-6	few	TRBJ1-3	CASSLEAVGLSGNTIYF	TGTGCCAGCAGCTTAGAGGCTGTGGGCCTCTCTGGAAACACCATATATTTT
NA	TRBV7-2	NA	TRBJ2-5	CASSLAGPQYF	TGTGCCAGCAGCTTAGCAGGCCCCCAGTACTTC
TRBD1	TRBV7-3	few	TRBJ2-2	CASSLGFTGVPGELFF	TGTGCCAGCAGCTTAGGTTTCACAGGGGTTCCCGGGGAGCTGTTTTTT
NA	TRBV7-2	many	TRBJ1-1	CASSFAIDRNTEAFF	TGTGCCAGCAGCTTTGCTATCGACAGGAACACTGAAGCTTTCTTT
TRBD2	TRBV24-1	many	TRBJ2-3	CATSDSTNRDYRDTQYF	TGTGCCACCAGTGATTCCACCAACCGGGACTACAGGGATACGCAGTATTTT
NA	TRBV18	few	TRBJ2-3	CASSEDRISTDTQYF	TGTGCCAGCTCCGAAGACAGGATTAGCACAGATACGCAGTATTTT
NA	TRBV7-2	few	TRBJ2-3	CASSLVRVTDTQYF	TGTGCCAGCAGCTTAGTTAGGGTCACAGATACGCAGTATTTT
NA	TRBV20-1	few	TRBJ1-1	CSASQGSATEAFF	TGCAGTGCTAGCCAGGGTAGTGCGACTGAAGCTTTCTTT
TRBD2	TRBV27	few	TRBJ2-5	CASRTKLAGAPETQYF	TGTGCCAGCAGGACTAAGCTAGCGGGGGCCCCGGAGACCCAGTACTTC
NA	TRBV24-1	NA	TRBJ2-4	CATSDPDRPIQYF	TGTGCCACCAGTGATCCCGACAGGCCAATTCAGTACTTC
NA	TRBV3-2	few	TRBJ1-1	CASSQDGDRRLTEAFF	TGTGCCAGCAGCCAAGACGGGGACAGGCGGCTAACTGAAGCTTTCTTT
TRBD2	TRBV7-6	few	TRBJ2-3	CASSPGGLYDTQYF	TGTGCCAGCAGCCCGGGGGGACTCTACGATACGCAGTATTTT
NA	TRBV20-1	many	TRBJ2-7	CSAREARSFSEQYF	TGCAGTGCCAGGGAGGCCAGGTCATTTTCCGAGCAGTACTTC
NA	TRBV7-7	few	TRBJ2-5	CASSFDGSQETQYF	TGTGCCAGCAGCTTCGACGGATCGCAAGAGACCCAGTACTTC
NA	TRBV5-1	many	TRBJ1-1	CASSLGSANTEAFF	TGCGCCAGCAGCTTGGGGTCAGCGAACACTGAAGCTTTCTTT
NA	TRBV18	NA	TRBJ1-4	CASSRNRDEKLFF	TGTGCCAGCTCTCGAAACAGGGATGAAAAACTGTTTTTT
TRBD2	TRBV12-3/TRBV12-4	many	TRBJ2-1	CASSLLAGGGEQFF	TGTGCCAGCAGTTTGCTGGCGGGGGGAGGTGAGCAGTTCTTC
NA	TRBV4-3	NA	TRBJ2-3	CASSRSYRQALSTDTQYF	TGCGCCAGCAGCCGATCCTACCGACAGGCCCTTAGCACAGATACGCAGTATTTT